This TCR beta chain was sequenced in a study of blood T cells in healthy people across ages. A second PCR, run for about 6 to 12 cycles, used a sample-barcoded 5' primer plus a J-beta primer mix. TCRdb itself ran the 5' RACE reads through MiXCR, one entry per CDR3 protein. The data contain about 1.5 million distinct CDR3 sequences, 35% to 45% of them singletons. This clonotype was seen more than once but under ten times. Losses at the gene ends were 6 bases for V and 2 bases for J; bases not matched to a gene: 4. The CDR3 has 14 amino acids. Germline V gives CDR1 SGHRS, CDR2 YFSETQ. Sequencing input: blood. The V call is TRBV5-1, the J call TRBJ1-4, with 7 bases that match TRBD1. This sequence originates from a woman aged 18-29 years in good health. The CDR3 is CASNGGGTNEKLFF. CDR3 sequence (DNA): TGCGCCAGCAACGGAGGGGGCACTAATGAAAAACTGTTTTTT.